A single sample gave rise to the 31 T cell receptor beta chains below, sequenced in a study of Graves' ophthalmopathy and Graves' hyperthyroidism. CDR3 regions of TCR beta were amplified from RNA transcripts. In the first round, RT-PCR was carried out with HTBI primers, and a multiplex PCR formed the second round. TCRdb reanalysed the multiplex PCR reads using MiXCR and keeps one entry per CDR3 protein. The table has 500,000 to 700,000 distinct CDR3 sequences, 22% seen once. Sequencing was performed on peripheral blood. Receptors were obtained from a woman between 18 and 29 years old with stable Graves' hyperthyroidism. Some clones in this sample may be carry-over from other donors' samples.

This clonotype showed up many times. V is TRBV5-1 and J is TRBJ2-7, with 10 bases that match TRBD1. The germline V gene encodes CDR1 SGHRS and CDR2 YFSETQ. J lost 5 bases, V lost 4 bases, and 12 bases had no gene match. This CDR3 has 16 residues. Here the CDR3 reads CASSPTPGQGFHEQYF. CDR3 in DNA: TGCGCCAGCAGCCCTACTCCGGGACAGGGGTTCCACGAGCAGTACTTC.

The J gene is TRBJ1-1, the V gene TRBV5-1, with D perhaps TRBD1 (5 bases). The length of the CDR3 is 12 residues. Germline V lookup: CDR1 SGHRS, CDR2 YFSETQ. With 4 bases removed from V and 6 bases from J, the gap between germline ends came to 10 bases. CDR3 amino acids: CASSRAGAEAFF. The CDR3, as DNA: TGCGCCAGCAGCAGGGCGGGGGCTGAAGCTTTCTTT.

This clonotype was counted ten times or more. The gene calls are TRBV20-1 and TRBJ2-7, with TRBD1 matching 8 bases. Germline V gene lookup returns CDR1 DFQATT and CDR2 SNEGSKA (reference sequence). There are 15 residues in the CDR3. V lost 0 bases, J lost 5 bases, and 9 bases stayed unmatched. The CDR3 DNA follows: TGCAGTGCTAGAGATGACAGGGGCCGCGGGAACGAGCAGTACTTC. Residues: CSARDDRGRGNEQYF.

In its sample, this clonotype was seen many times. The rearrangement uses TRBV29-1 and TRBJ1-1; 9 nucleotides match TRBD1. Trimming took 4 bases from V and 2 from J; bases not matched to a gene: 5. The CDR3 sequence is 14 residues long. The germline V gene encodes CDR1 SQVTM and CDR2 ANQGSEA. CDR3 sequence: CSVVGQGRNTEAFF. The CDR3 nucleotides are TGCAGCGTTGTAGGACAGGGGAGAAACACTGAAGCTTTCTTT.

Notes on this clonotype: Since no conserved phenylalanine or tryptophan closes the CDR3, a read error is the likely cause. The rearrangement links TRBV11-2 to TRBJ2-7; TRBD1 matches at 7 bases. This CDR3 is 15 amino acids long. CDR1 and CDR2 from the germline V gene are SGHAT and FQNNGV. Trimming took 7 bases from V and 6 from J; bases not matched to a gene: 15. DNA of the CDR3: TGTGCCAGCACCGCCGTCCGGGACAGCCTAGGCGAGCAGTACTAC. Encoded protein: CASTAVRDSLGEQYY.

This clonotype was detected many times. J is TRBJ1-1 and V is TRBV6-5; perhaps TRBD1 as D (6 bases). Germline values: CDR1 MNHEY, CDR2 SVGAGI. The CDR3 has 16 amino acids. V lost 7 bases, J lost 3 bases, and 21 bases lay in between. CDR3 coding DNA: TGTGCCAGCACCCCCTCGGGGGGCTCTAAGGACACTGAAGCTTTCTTT. This gives the protein CASTPSGGSKDTEAFF.

This clonotype has more than one count but fewer than ten. This sequence joins TRBV25-1 and TRBJ2-2; the D gene could be TRBD1 or TRBD2 (5 bases each). V lost 3 bases to trimming and J lost 1 base, with 18 bases between them. CDR1 and CDR2 from the germline V gene are MGHDK and SYGVNS. The CDR3 consists of 18 residues. The CDR3 sequence is CASSDSSGTLMNTGELFF. For the CDR3, the DNA is TGTGCCAGCAGTGACTCCTCCGGGACCTTGATGAACACCGGGGAGCTGTTTTTT.

This clonotype was seen at least ten times. The chain has TRBV29-1 and TRBJ1-1, with no clear D. Germline CDR1 SQVTM, CDR2 ANQGSEA. Trimming left V 5 bases short and J 0 bases short, with 10 bases between. The CDR3 runs 13 residues. In DNA form, the CDR3 reads TGCAGCGTTCTTGACACTTTGAACACTGAAGCTTTCTTT. Protein: CSVLDTLNTEAFF. Full variable domain (remainder filled in from reference TRBV29-1 and TRBJ1-1): SAVISQKPSRDICQRGTSLTIQCQVDSQVTMMFWYRQQPGQSLTLIATANQGSEATYESGFVIDKFPISRPNLTFSTLTVSNMSPEDSSIYLCSVLDTLNTEAFFGQGTRLTVV.

This clonotype was recorded at least ten times. The junction shows a germline mismatch at one end, possibly a read error. The V gene is TRBV11-2, the J gene TRBJ2-7, with a tentative D call TRBD2 (5 bases). The V gene's germline CDR1 is SGHAT and CDR2 FQNNGV. The CDR3 totals 13 residues. The CDR3 loop is CASSLEAAITKFF. CDR3 sequence (DNA): TGTGCCAGCAGCTTAGAAGCGGCAATAACAAAGTTCTTC.

CDR3 region: CASSPDGVYF. The DNA for the CDR3 is TGTGCCAGCTCCCCGGATGGAGTGTATTTT. The chain employs TRBV7-9 and TRBJ1-3; no clear D gene. This CDR3 spans 10 amino acids. Trimming took off 8 bases at V and 16 bases at J, with 15 bases between the two ends. Germline V gives CDR1 SEHNR, CDR2 FQNEAQ (reference sequence).

This clonotype has at least ten counts. The V gene is TRBV28, the J gene TRBJ2-7; TRBD1 agrees at 12 bases. Per germline, CDR1 MDHEN and CDR2 SYDVKM. The V and J ends lost 6 bases and 5 bases, in that order; junction bases with no gene match: 17. The CDR3 spans 18 residues. The CDR3 nucleotides read TGTGCCAGCAGGGGCCGGGACAGGGACAGGGGGCGCTTGGACGAGCAGTACTTC. This codes for CASRGRDRDRGRLDEQYF.

This clonotype occurred many times. The chain employs TRBV2 and TRBJ1-5, with a weak D call TRBD1 (6 bases). V lost 5 bases and J 11 bases, leaving 16 bases between the germline ends. This CDR3 has 13 residues. The germline CDR1 and CDR2 sequences are SNHLY and FYNNEI. The CDR3 loop is CASSSPGVSAQHF. Here the CDR3 DNA reads TGTGCCAGCAGTTCCCCAGGGGTGAGCGCCCAGCATTTT.

There are many counts of this clonotype. The V gene is TRBV29-1, the J gene TRBJ2-7; 10 nucleotides line up with TRBD2. The CDR3 totals 16 residues. Germline CDR1 and CDR2: SQVTM and ANQGSEA. The V segment lost 4 bases and the J segment 5 bases; nucleotides outside the gene matches: 14. The CDR3 loop reads CSVVIRASGSRDEQYF. The CDR3 DNA is TGCAGCGTTGTTATCCGGGCTAGCGGGAGTAGAGACGAGCAGTACTTC.

This clonotype has ten or more counts. The V and J genes are TRBV7-9 and TRBJ1-3; D is unresolved. The CDR3 has 15 amino acids. Trimming took 4 bases from V and 0 from J, leaving 10 bases between them. Germline CDR1 and CDR2: SEHNR and FQNEAQ (reference sequence). The CDR3 nucleotides are TGTGCCAGCAGCTCTAGGACGGACTCTGGAAACACCATATATTTT. Translated: CASSSRTDSGNTIYF. The full variable domain, in which reference TRBV7-9 and TRBJ1-3 provide the parts outside the CDR3, is DTGVSQNPRHKITKRGQNVTFRCDPISEHNRLYWYRQTLGQGPEFLTYFQNEAQLEKSRLLSDRFSAERPKGSFSTLEIQRTEQGDSAMYLCASSSRTDSGNTIYFGEGSWLTVV.

The V gene is TRBV20-1, the J gene TRBJ2-7; D not resolved. This CDR3 is built from 12 residues. Trimming cost V 3 bases and J 3 bases, with 9 bases left between them. CDR1 is DFQATT, CDR2 SNEGSKA, per germline (reference sequence). The DNA for the CDR3 is TGCAGTGCTAGTTCACAGAACTACGAGCAGTACTTC. This codes for CSASSQNYEQYF.

This clonotype occurred many times. The V gene is TRBV6-1, the J gene TRBJ1-5; D call uncertain. Germline V gives CDR1 MNHNS, CDR2 SASEGT. Trimming pared 6 bases from V and 2 bases from J, leaving 11 bases between. CDR3 length: 14 amino acids. Here the CDR3 reads CASSRDGGNQPQHF. The DNA of the CDR3 is TGTGCCAGCAGCCGCGACGGTGGCAATCAGCCCCAGCATTTT.

This clonotype was seen ten or more times. The rearrangement links TRBV4-1 to TRBJ2-5; tentative D call: TRBD1 (5 bases). This CDR3 has 13 residues. Between the trimmed V and J ends, which lost 0 bases and 11 bases, there was a span of 13 bases. Germline CDR1 reads MGHRA; CDR2 reads YSYEKL. As DNA, the CDR3 is TGCGCCAGCAGCCAAGACCCTCTCAGGGAACAGTACTTC. Protein sequence: CASSQDPLREQYF.

This clonotype has ten or more counts. The chain uses TRBV6-5 and TRBJ1-2; tentatively, D is TRBD1 (6 bases). The germline gives CDR1 MNHEY, CDR2 SVGAGI. V lost 2 bases, J lost 4 bases, and 14 bases lay in between. The CDR3 consists of 15 residues. The CDR3 protein is CASSYDTRQVYGYTF. The DNA of the CDR3 is TGTGCCAGCAGTTACGATACCAGACAGGTCTATGGCTACACCTTC.

This clonotype has a count of ten or more. The rearrangement uses TRBV10-3 and TRBJ1-1; the D is unclear. The germline V gene encodes CDR1 ENHRY and CDR2 SYGVKD. Deletions cut 3 bases from V and 8 bases from J, with 13 bases between. CDR3 length equals 13 residues. CDR3 sequence (DNA): TGTGCCATCAGTGACTCCTTAGCGAAGGAAGCTTTCTTT. This codes for CAISDSLAKEAFF.

The chain has TRBV28 and TRBJ2-5; 13 bases match TRBD2. Germline V gene lookup returns CDR1 MDHEN and CDR2 SYDVKM. J lost 5 bases, V lost 4 bases, and 10 bases had no gene match. The CDR3 covers 17 residues. CDR3: CASSSPGTSGISETQYF. In DNA, the CDR3 is TGTGCCAGCAGTTCACCCGGGACTAGCGGGATTTCTGAGACCCAGTACTTC.

J is TRBJ2-2 and V is TRBV2, with 8 bases lining up with TRBD1. CDR1 is SNHLY, CDR2 FYNNEI, per germline. The V and J ends lost 6 bases and 7 bases, in that order; junction bases with no gene match: 4. CDR3 length: 13 residues. This CDR3 reads CASRGQAGGELFF. For the CDR3, the DNA is TGTGCCAGCAGGGGACAGGCTGGCGGGGAGCTGTTTTTT.

Ten or more counts support this clonotype. This rearrangement joins TRBV6-5 to TRBJ1-1; TRBD1 aligns across 10 bases. CDR1 is MNHEY and CDR2 is SVGAGI in the germline V gene. The V gene end was trimmed by 2 bases and the J gene end by 4 bases; junction bases not matched to a gene: 4. CDR3 length: 15 residues. For the CDR3, the DNA is TGTGCCAGCAGTTACGCGGGACAGGGGAGCACTGAAGCTTTCTTT. Translated: CASSYAGQGSTEAFF.

This clonotype was detected many times. This chain joins TRBV6-1 and TRBJ1-2; 8 nucleotides agree with TRBD1. Trimming at V came to 6 bases and at J to 6 bases, leaving 9 bases not matched to a gene. Germline CDR1 reads MNHNS; CDR2 reads SASEGT. The CDR3 length is 14 residues. This CDR3 reads CASRQKTGANGYTF. In DNA form, the CDR3 reads TGTGCCAGCAGACAAAAGACAGGGGCGAATGGCTACACCTTC.

This clonotype was detected only a few times. The chain is built from TRBV9 and TRBJ2-7; maybe TRBD2 (6 bases). V was clipped by 3 bases and J by 2 bases, with 18 bases between them. This CDR3 has 16 amino acids. Germline-derived CDR1 and CDR2 are SGDLS and YYNGEE. The CDR3 nucleotides read TGTGCCAGCAGCGGGGACCCGGGACTGGTTACCTACGAGCAGTACTTC. Encoded protein: CASSGDPGLVTYEQYF.

In this sample, this clonotype turned up many times. The V and J genes are TRBV14 and TRBJ1-6; D remains unclear. V was pared by 0 bases and J by 5 bases, with 11 bases between. The CDR3 consists of 16 residues. Looked up from germline, CDR1 is SGHDN and CDR2 is FVKESK. CDR3 DNA sequence: TGTGCCAGCAGCCAAGACCTATGGGATAATAATTCACCCCTCCACTTT. Translated: CASSQDLWDNNSPLHF.

This clonotype has at least ten counts. The chain carries TRBV6-2 or TRBV6-3 and TRBJ2-7; TRBD1 matches at 7 bases. Germline CDR1 reads MNHEY; CDR2 reads SVGEGT. This CDR3 has 14 residues. With 2 bases clipped from V and 4 bases from J, the junction kept 5 bases outside the gene matches. The CDR3 loop reads CASSYRGQKYEQYF. The DNA for the CDR3 is TGTGCCAGCAGTTACCGGGGACAGAAATACGAGCAGTACTTC.

The chain combines TRBV6-2 or TRBV6-3 with TRBJ2-7, with a tentative D call TRBD1 (6 bases). There are 14 residues in the CDR3. Trimming removed 6 bases at V and 2 bases at J, with 14 bases between. CDR1 is MNHEY, CDR2 SVGEGT, per germline. CDR3 sequence reads: CASRNRAPPYEQYF. The CDR3 coding sequence is TGTGCCAGCAGAAACAGGGCCCCACCCTACGAGCAGTACTTC.

This clonotype was detected a few times. The chain carries TRBV4-1 and TRBJ1-1, with D perhaps TRBD1 (5 bases). V was shortened by 0 bases and J by 10 bases, with 12 bases between the two germline ends. The CDR3 spans 13 residues. CDR1 MGHRA and CDR2 YSYEKL come from the germline V gene. CDR3 protein: CASSQEDGGRAFF. The CDR3 nucleotides read TGCGCCAGCAGCCAAGAGGACGGGGGTAGAGCTTTCTTT.

This clonotype was counted ten times or more. V gene TRBV5-1 combines with J gene TRBJ2-7, with 8 bases that match TRBD2. This CDR3 is built from 17 residues. Germline V gene data show CDR1 as SGHRS and CDR2 as YFSETQ. With 4 bases clipped from V and 0 bases from J, the junction kept 12 bases outside the gene matches. CDR3 DNA: TGCGCCAGCAGCCCCGGAAGCGGGGGCCCTAGCTCCTACGAGCAGTACTTC. Protein sequence: CASSPGSGGPSSYEQYF.

This clonotype showed up just a few times. The J gene is TRBJ2-7, the V gene TRBV12-3 or TRBV12-4; D is ambiguous. Between the trimmed V and J ends, which lost 1 base and 10 bases, there was a span of 17 bases. The length of the CDR3 is 14 residues. The CDR3 protein is CASSLGVRGGRQYF. DNA of the CDR3: TGTGCCAGCAGTTTAGGGGTCCGTGGTGGACGTCAGTACTTC.

The gene calls are TRBV6-5 and TRBJ1-6; D gene uncertain. CDR1 MNHEY and CDR2 SVGAGI come from the germline V gene. This CDR3 is built from 15 residues. Trimming removed 2 bases at V and 9 bases at J, with 14 bases between. The CDR3 DNA follows: TGTGCCAGCAGTTACAGGAACCGCGAAGGTTCACCCCTCCACTTT. This codes for CASSYRNREGSPLHF.